The clone carrying this T cell receptor beta chain turned up a few times. The antigen is undetermined. The CDR3 is made up of 12 amino acids. V was pared by 8 bases and J by 4 bases, with 11 bases between. CDR1 is KGHSH, CDR2 LQKENI, per germline. The data derive from a study of CD8 T cells in ankylosing spondylitis. Study observations and caveats: Ankylosing spondylitis blood seemed to carry a telltale TCR beta motif made of several highly homologous variants. Reportedly, matched ankylosing spondylitis synovial fluid was significantly enriched for disease-linked clones. Disease-linked clones had a CD8+ phenotype and relatively low frequency in peripheral blood.

Quantitative molecular-barcoded 5'-RACE generated the TCR beta libraries. In TCRdb, the 5' RACE reads were re-called with MiXCR into one record per CDR3 protein. The data contain about 540,000 distinct CDR3 sequences, 10% to 15% of them singletons. Sequencing input: blood, either unsorted or a sorted T cell fraction (not recorded which). The chain is built from TRBV18 and TRBJ1-1; D is unresolved. The receptor was derived from a male donor with ankylosing spondylitis. CDR3 coding DNA: TGTGCCAGCCAGACATTGAGCACTGAAGCTTTCTTT. This codes for CASQTLSTEAFF.